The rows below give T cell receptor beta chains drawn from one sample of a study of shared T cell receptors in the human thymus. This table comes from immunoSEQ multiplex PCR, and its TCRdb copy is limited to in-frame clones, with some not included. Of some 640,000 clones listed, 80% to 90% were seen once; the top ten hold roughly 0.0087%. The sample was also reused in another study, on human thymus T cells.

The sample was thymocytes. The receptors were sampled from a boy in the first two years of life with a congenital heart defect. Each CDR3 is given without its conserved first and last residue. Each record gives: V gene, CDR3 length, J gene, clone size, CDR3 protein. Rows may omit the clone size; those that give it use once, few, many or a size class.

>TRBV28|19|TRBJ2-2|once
ASSSRFTTSGRDVDTGELF
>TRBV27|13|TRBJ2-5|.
ASKPWEVGEETQY
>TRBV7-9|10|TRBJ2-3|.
ASSLRADTQY
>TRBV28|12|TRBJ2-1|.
ASKPGRTQTEQF
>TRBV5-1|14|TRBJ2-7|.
ASSPGTGCIIYEQY
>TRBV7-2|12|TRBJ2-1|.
ASSLVSGQGYEF
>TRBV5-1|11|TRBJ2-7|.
ASSLDGGREQY
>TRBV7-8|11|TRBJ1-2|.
ASSLAGGSGYT
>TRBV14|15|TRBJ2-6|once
ASSQGNRGSGANVLT
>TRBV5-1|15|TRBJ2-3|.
ASSLLTSGGLTDTQY
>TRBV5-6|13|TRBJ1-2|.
ASSTRQGADYGYT
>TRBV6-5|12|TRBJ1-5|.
ASSSGQGNQPQH
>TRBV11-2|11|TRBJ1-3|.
ASSQAQRNTIY
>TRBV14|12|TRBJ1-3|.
ASSPGQRGNTIY
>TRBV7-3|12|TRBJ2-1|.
ASSASGGLDEQF
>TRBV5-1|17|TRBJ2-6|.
ASSLGAGTAPSGANVLT
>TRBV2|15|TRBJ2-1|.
ASSETGQPPSYNEQF
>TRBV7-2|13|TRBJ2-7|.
ASSLVEREAYEQY
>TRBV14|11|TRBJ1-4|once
ASSQDIREKLF
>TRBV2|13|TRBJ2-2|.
ASNKDGSDGGELF
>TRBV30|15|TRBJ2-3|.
AWSVQGREGGTDTQY
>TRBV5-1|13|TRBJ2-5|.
ASSRPGQAQETQY
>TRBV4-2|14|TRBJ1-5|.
ASSQGQGGFNQPQH
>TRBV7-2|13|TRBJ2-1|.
ASSASGTYRNEQF
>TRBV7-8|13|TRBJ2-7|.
ASSPPPAGNHEQY
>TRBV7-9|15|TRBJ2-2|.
ASSPGQPVANTGELF
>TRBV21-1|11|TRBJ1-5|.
ASSKDRVQPQH
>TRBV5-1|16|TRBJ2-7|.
ASSAGQGFEDWVNEQY
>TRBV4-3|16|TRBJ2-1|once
ASSQGDRVVHGGNEQF
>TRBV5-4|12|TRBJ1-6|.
ASSRDRPNSPLH
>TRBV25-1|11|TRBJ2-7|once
ASSESAGWEQY
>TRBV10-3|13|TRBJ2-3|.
AIGSGIFHSDTQY
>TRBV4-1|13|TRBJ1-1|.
ASSQDPGVNTEAF
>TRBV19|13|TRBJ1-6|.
ASSIVSSYNSPLH
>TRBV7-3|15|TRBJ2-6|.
ASSLGTSGSGANVLT
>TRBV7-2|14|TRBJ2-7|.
ASSLFPSGVFYEQY
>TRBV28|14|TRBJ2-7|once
ASSLLRDRGQYEQY
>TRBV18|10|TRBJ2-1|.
ASSPNLDEQF
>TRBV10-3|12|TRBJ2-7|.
AIRATGARYEQY